This T cell receptor beta chain was documented in a study of technical replicates of blood from a handful of donors. Trimming shortened V by 3 bases and J by 4 bases, and 13 bases separated the two germline ends. This CDR3 comprises 14 residues. Germline lookup yields CDR1 KGHSH and CDR2 LQKENI. The assay was immunoSEQ multiplex PCR, and TCRdb's table has in-frame clones only and misses some. The table lists about 75,000 clones, around 97% of them singletons. The receptor comes from a human donor in good health. The sequencing input was T cells isolated from PBMCs. V is TRBV18 and J is TRBJ2-7, with a possible D match to TRBD1 (6 bases). The CDR3 sequence is CASSPGAGPYEQYF. CDR3 bases: TGTGCCAGCTCACCGGGGGCAGGACCGTACGAGCAGTACTTC.